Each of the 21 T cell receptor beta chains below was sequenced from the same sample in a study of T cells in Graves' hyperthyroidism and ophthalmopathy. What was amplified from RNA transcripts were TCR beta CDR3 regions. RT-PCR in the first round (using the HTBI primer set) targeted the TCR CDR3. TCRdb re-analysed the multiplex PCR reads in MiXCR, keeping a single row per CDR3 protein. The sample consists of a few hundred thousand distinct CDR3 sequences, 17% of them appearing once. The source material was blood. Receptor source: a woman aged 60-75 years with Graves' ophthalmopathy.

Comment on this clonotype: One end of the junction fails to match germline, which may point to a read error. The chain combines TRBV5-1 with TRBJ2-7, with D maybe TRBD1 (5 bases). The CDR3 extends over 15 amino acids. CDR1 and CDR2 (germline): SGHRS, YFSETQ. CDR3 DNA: TGTGCCAGCAGCCAGGACGGGCAGGGTTATTACGAGCAGTACTTC. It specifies CASSQDGQGYYEQYF.

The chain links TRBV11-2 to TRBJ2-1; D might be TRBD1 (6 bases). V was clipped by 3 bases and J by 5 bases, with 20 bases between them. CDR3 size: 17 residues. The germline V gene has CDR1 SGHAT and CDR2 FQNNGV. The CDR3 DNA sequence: TGTGCCAGCAGCTTCCGTCGACAGGCCCTAAGGGACAATGAGCAGTTCTTC. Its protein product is CASSFRRQALRDNEQFF.

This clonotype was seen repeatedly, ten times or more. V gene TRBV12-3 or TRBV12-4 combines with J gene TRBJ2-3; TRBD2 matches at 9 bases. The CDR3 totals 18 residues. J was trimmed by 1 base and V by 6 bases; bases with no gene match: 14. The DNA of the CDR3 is TGTGCCAGCAGCCCAAATAGCGGGAGTCCCCTAGGCACAGATACGCAGTATTTT. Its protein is CASSPNSGSPLGTDTQYF.

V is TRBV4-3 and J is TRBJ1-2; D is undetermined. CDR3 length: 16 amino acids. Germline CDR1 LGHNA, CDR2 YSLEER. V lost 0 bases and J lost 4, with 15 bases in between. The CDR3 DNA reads TGCGCCAGCAGCCAAGACTTGTCCCAGGCGGTCTATGGCTACACCTTC. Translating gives CASSQDLSQAVYGYTF.

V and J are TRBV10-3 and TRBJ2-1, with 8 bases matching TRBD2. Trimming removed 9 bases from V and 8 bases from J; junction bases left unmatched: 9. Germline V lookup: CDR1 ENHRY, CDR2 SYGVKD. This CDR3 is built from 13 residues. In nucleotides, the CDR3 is TGTGCCATACGGGGGAGCGGGAGCGATGAGCAGTTCTTC. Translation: CAIRGSGSDEQFF.

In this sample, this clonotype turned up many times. CDR3 region: CASSPSRTADSTDTQYF. The CDR3 bases are TGTGCCAGCAGCCCATCTAGGACAGCTGATTCCACAGATACGCAGTATTTT. The J gene is TRBJ2-3, the V gene TRBV7-8; a weak D match, TRBD1 (6 bases). Trimming took off 5 bases at V and 2 bases at J, with 20 bases between the two ends. The CDR3 has 17 residues. Germline values: CDR1 SGHVS, CDR2 FQNEAQ.

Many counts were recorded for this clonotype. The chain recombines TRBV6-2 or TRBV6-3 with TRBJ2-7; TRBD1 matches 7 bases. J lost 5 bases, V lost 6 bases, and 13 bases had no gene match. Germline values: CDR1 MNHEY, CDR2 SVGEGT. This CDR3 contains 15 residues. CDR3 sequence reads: CASRRQGYRVHEQYF. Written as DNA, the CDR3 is TGTGCCAGCAGACGACAGGGTTACAGGGTCCACGAGCAGTACTTC.

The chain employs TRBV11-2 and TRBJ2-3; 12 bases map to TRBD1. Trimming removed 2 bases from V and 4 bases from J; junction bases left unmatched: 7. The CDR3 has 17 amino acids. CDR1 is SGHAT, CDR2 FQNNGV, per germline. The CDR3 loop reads CASSLTGTGGRADTQYF. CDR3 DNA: TGTGCCAGCAGCTTAACTGGGACAGGGGGCAGAGCAGATACGCAGTATTTT.

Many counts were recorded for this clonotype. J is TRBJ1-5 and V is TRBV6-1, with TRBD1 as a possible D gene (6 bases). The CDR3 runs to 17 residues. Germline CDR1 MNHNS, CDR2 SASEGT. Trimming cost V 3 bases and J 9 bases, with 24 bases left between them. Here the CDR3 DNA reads TGTGCCAGCAGTGACGCGCGGGGGGCCCTAGATGTGTCGCCCCAGCATTTT. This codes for CASSDARGALDVSPQHF.

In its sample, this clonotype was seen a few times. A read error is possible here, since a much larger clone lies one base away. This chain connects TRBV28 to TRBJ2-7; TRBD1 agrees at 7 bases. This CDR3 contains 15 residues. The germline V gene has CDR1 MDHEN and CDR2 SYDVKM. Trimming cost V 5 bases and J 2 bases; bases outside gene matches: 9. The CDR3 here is CASSPTGTDAYEQYF. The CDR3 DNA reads TGTGCCAGCAGTCCCACCGGGACAGATGCCTACGAGCAGTACTTC.

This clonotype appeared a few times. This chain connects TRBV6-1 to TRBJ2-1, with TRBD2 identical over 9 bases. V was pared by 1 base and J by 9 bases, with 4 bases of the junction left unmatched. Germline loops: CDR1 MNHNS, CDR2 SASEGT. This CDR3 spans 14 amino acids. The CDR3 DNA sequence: TGTGCCAGCAGTGAAGACGCGGGGGGGGGTGAGCAGTTCTTC. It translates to CASSEDAGGGEQFF.

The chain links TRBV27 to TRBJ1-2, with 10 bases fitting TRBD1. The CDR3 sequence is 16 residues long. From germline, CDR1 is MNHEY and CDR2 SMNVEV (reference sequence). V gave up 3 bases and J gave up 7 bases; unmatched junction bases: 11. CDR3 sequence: CASSFLTGGASSGYTF. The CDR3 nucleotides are TGTGCCAGCAGTTTCCTGACAGGGGGCGCATCGTCTGGCTACACCTTC.

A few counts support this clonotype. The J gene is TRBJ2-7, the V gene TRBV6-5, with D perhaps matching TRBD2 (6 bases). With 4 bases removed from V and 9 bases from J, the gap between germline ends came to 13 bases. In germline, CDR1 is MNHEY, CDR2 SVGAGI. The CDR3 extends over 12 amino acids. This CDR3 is CASSSRLVGQYF. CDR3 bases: TGTGCCAGCAGTTCCCGACTAGTCGGGCAGTACTTC.

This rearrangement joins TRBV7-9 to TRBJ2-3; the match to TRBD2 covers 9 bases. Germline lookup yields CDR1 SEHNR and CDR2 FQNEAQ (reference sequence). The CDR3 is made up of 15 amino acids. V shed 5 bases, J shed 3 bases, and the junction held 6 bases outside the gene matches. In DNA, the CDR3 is TGTGCCAGCAGCCGCGGGCTAGCGGGGACAGATACGCAGTATTTT. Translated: CASSRGLAGTDTQYF.

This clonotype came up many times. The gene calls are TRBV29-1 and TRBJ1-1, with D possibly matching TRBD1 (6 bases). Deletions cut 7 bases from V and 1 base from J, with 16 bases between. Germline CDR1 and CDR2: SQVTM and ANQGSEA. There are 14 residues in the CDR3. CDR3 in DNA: TGCAGCGGATCACAGGGTTACGCGAACACTGAAGCTTTCTTT. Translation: CSGSQGYANTEAFF.

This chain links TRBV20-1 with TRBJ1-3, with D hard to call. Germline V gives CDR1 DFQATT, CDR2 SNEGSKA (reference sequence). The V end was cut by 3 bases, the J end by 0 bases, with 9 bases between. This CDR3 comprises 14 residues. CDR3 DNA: TGCAGTGCTAGGGACTCGAGCTCTGGAAACACCATATATTTT. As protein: CSARDSSSGNTIYF.

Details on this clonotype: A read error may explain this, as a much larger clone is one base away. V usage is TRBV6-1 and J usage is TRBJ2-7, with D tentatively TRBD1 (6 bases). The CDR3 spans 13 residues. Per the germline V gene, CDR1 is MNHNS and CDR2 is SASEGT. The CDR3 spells CASTRGLSDEQCF. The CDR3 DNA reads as TGTGCCAGCACGAGGGGGTTGAGCGACGAGCAGTGCTTC.

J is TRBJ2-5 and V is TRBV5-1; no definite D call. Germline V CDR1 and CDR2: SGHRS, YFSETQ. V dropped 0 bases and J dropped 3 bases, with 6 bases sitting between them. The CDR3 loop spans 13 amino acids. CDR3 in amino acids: CASSLGNEETQYF. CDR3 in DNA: TGCGCCAGCAGCTTGGGCAATGAAGAGACCCAGTACTTC.

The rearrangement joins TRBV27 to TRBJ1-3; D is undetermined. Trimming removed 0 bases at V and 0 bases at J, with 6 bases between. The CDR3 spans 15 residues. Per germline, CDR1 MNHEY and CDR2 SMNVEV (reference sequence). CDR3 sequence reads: CASSLSSNSGNTIYF. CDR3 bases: TGTGCCAGCAGTTTATCGTCAAACTCTGGAAACACCATATATTTT.

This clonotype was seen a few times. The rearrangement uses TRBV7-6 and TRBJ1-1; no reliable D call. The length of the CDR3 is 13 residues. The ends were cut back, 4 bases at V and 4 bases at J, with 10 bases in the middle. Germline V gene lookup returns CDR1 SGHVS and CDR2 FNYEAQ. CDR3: CASSSGYGTEAFF. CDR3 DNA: TGTGCCAGCAGCTCGGGTTACGGCACTGAAGCTTTCTTT.

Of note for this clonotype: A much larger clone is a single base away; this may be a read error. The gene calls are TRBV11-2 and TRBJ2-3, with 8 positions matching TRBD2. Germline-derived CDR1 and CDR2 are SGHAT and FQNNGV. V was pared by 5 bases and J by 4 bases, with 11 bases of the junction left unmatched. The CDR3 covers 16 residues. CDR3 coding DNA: TGTGCCAGCAGCAACGGGAGGGGAAGGTCGGCAGATACGCAGTATTTT. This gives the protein CASSNGRGRSADTQYF.